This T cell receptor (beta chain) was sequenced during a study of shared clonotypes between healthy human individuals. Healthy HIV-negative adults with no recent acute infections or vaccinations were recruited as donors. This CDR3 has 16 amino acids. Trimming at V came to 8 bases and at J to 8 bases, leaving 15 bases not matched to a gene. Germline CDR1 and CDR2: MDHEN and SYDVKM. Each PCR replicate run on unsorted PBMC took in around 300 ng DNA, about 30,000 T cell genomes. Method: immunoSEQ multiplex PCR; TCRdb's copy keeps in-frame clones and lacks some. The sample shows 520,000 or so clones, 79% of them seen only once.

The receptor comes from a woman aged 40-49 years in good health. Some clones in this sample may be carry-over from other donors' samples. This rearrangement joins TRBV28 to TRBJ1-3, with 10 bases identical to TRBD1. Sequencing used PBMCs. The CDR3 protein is CASRAPGGQGLHTIYF. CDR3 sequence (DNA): TGTGCCAGCCGGGCGCCGGGGGGACAGGGGCTACACACCATATATTTT. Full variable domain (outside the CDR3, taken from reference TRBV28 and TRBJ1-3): DVKVTQSSRYLVKRTGEKVFLECVQDMDHENMFWYRQDPGLGLRLIYFSYDVKMKEKGDIPEGYSVSREKKERFSLILESASTNQTSMYLCASRAPGGQGLHTIYFGEGSWLTVV.